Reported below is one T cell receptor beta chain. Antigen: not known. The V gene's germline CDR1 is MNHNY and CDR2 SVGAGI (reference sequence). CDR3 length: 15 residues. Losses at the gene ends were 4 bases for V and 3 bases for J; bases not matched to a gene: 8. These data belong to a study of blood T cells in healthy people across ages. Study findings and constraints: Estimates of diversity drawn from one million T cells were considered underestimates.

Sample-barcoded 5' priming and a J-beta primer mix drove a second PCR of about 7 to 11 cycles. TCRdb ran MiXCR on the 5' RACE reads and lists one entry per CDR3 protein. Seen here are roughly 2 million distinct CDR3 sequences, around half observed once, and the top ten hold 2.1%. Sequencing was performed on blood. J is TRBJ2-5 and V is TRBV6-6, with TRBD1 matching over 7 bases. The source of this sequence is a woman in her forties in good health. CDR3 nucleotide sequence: TGTGCCAGCAGTTTCGTCGGACAGGAAAAAGAGACCCAGTACTTC. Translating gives CASSFVGQEKETQYF.